This TCR beta chain was identified during a study of T cell responses to AZD1222 COVID-19 vaccine. V was trimmed by 6 bases and J by 1 base, leaving 9 bases between them. The CDR3 consists of 14 residues. CDR1 is MNHEY, CDR2 SMNVEV, per germline (reference sequence). Repertoires were generated with immunoSEQ multiplex PCR, while TCRdb's copy carries only in-frame clones and drops some. There are roughly 150,000 clones in the sample; about 88% occur only once, and 6.9% lies in the top ten. The sequence came from an adult who had recovered from COVID-19. This sequence joins TRBV27 and TRBJ2-2; D is possibly TRBD1 (5 bases). Sequenced material: peripheral blood, taken after recovery from COVID-19. In nucleotides, the CDR3 is TGTGCCAGCAGAATGCAGGGGAACACCGGGGAGCTGTTTTTT. As protein: CASRMQGNTGELFF.